These T cell receptor beta chains were read from a single sample in a study of OX40 agonist ivuxolimab in advanced cancers. Repertoires were generated with immunoSEQ multiplex PCR, while TCRdb's copy carries only in-frame clones and drops some. The repertoire holds roughly 150,000 clones, with approximately 94% as singletons. This sample comprised CD4+ or CD8+ T cells sorted from blood, obtained in a trial of the OX40 agonist ivuxolimab. Receptors originate from an adult with an advanced solid tumor such as melanoma, head and neck, liver or kidney cancer. Each CDR3 is given with its conserved first and last residue. D genes are given only for firm matches.

D gene	V gene	J gene	CDR3 DNA	CDR3 protein
-	TRBV2	TRBJ1-5	TGTGCCAGCAACCCGACAGATAGCAATCAGCCCCAGCATTTT	CASNPTDSNQPQHF
TRBD1	TRBV7-9	TRBJ1-2	TGTGCCAGCAGCTTAGGGGGGACAGGGAAATCCGAGTATGGCTACACCTTC	CASSLGGTGKSEYGYTF
-	TRBV7-9	TRBJ1-1	TGTGCCAGCAGCCCCCGATTGAACACTGAAGCTTTCTTT	CASSPRLNTEAFF
TRBD2	TRBV6-1	TRBJ2-3	TGTGCCAGCAGTGAAGGGGTACTAGCGGGACCAGATACGCAGTATTTT	CASSEGVLAGPDTQYF
TRBD1	TRBV11-3	TRBJ1-1	TGTGCCAGCAGCTCACCAGGGGGCACTGAAGCTTTCTTT	CASSSPGGTEAFF
TRBD1	TRBV19	TRBJ1-2	TGTGCCAGTAGTATAGATGACAGGGGTGGCTATGGCTACACCTTC	CASSIDDRGGYGYTF
-	TRBV5-1	TRBJ2-3	TGCGCCAGCAGCTTGTCGGGCACCACAGATACGCAGTATTTT	CASSLSGTTDTQYF
-	TRBV18	TRBJ1-2	TGTGCCAGCTCACCCGGAAGCAGGGGAAATGGCTACACCTTC	CASSPGSRGNGYTF
-	TRBV6-6	TRBJ1-6	TGTGCCTCCGGGCGGGAGGCCTATAATTCACCCCTCCACTTT	CASGREAYNSPLHF
-	TRBV6-6	TRBJ2-7	TGTGCCAGCAGGCCCCGGACGGATACCTACGAGCAGTACTTC	CASRPRTDTYEQYF
-	TRBV15	TRBJ2-5	TGTGCCACCAGCAGAGCCAGTCAAGAGACCCAGTACTTC	CATSRASQETQYF
-	TRBV7-2	TRBJ2-3	TGTGCCAGCAGCTTATTTGGGGGGCGCGTAGATACGCAGTATTTT	CASSLFGGRVDTQYF
-	TRBV18	TRBJ2-1	TGTGCCAGCTCACCACTGGCGGGTGCCTACAATGAGCAGTTCTTC	CASSPLAGAYNEQFF
-	TRBV30	TRBJ1-2	TGTGCCTGGAGTTCAGTGGGGCGGGGTGGCTACACCTTC	CAWSSVGRGGYTF
TRBD1	TRBV7-2	TRBJ1-4	TGTGCCAGCAGCTTTCAGGGGGCAAAACTGTTTTTT	CASSFQGAKLFF
-	TRBV6-1	TRBJ1-1	TGTGCCAGCCGCGCGGCCCTGAACACTGAAGCTTTCTTT	CASRAALNTEAFF
TRBD2	TRBV9	TRBJ2-7	TGTGCCAGCAGCGTAGGGGCTAGCGGGACCTACGAGCAGTACTTC	CASSVGASGTYEQYF
-	TRBV4-3	TRBJ1-1	TGCGCCAGCAGCCGGGACCTCATGAACACTGAAGCTTTCTTT	CASSRDLMNTEAFF
TRBD1	TRBV7-7	TRBJ2-5	TGTGCTAGCAGCATGCCAGGGACAGGTCAAGAGACCCAGTACTTC	CASSMPGTGQETQYF
-	TRBV6-5	TRBJ1-2	TGTGCCAGCAGGACGACAGGAACCTATGGCTACACCTTC	CASRTTGTYGYTF
-	TRBV5-1	TRBJ1-1	TGCGCCAGCCGGACTACAGGGTCGAGGAACACTGAAGCTTTCTTT	CASRTTGSRNTEAFF
-	TRBV6-5	TRBJ1-2	TGTGCCAGCACGGACAGTAACTATGGCTACACCTTC	CASTDSNYGYTF